This entry concerns a single TCR beta chain. Its antigen is as yet unknown. These data are taken from a study of cytomegalovirus exposure and HLA in healthy donors. Both 60 Vbeta primers and 13 Jbeta primers went into the PCR. Sequenced by immunoSEQ multiplex PCR; TCRdb stores in-frame clones only, minus some. Listed are roughly 77,000 clones; approximately 4.6% falls within the top ten. The CDR3 runs to 15 residues. From germline, CDR1 is WSHSY and CDR2 SAAADI. V was pared by 1 base and J by 4 bases, with 10 bases between. Findings of the study overall: At a 0.05 false discovery rate, a later analysis found 16,951 TCR beta sequences to be associated with HLA alleles. TCR beta chain V- and J-gene trimming was linked, in a later analysis, to a missense variant in DCLRE1C. Indistinguishability led to the exclusion of some V segments, TRBV6-2 and TRBV6-3 included.

The source of this sequence is a man younger than 40 in good health and CMV-seronegative. The chain uses TRBV10-2 and TRBJ1-4; D is possibly TRBD1 (6 bases). Material: PBMCs. In nucleotides, the CDR3 is TGCGCCAGCAGTGAGTTTGGACAGAGTAATGAAAAACTGTTTTTT. This gives the protein CASSEFGQSNEKLFF.